A single T cell receptor (beta chain) is shown here with its context. The antigen is undetermined. This sample was taken from a study of cytomegalovirus exposure and HLA in healthy donors. Whole-study results and caveats: A later analysis linked a missense DCLRE1C variant to TCR beta V- and J-gene trimming.

The CDR3 contains 15 residues. Germline-derived CDR1 and CDR2 are LNHNV and YYDKDF (reference sequence). Use of 60 Vbeta and 13 Jbeta primers characterized the PCR. Sequencing used immunoSEQ multiplex PCR; TCRdb keeps in-frame clones, though not all of them. This table holds 170,000 or so clones, almost 85% found once. The receptor was derived from a boy between 2 and 10 years old in good health and CMV-seronegative. The chain links TRBV15 to TRBJ2-5; 8 bases align to TRBD1. The end of the DNA fits TRBJ2-7 better, so the J call may be wrong. The sample was PBMCs. The CDR3 nucleotides are TGTGCCACCAGCAGTCCCAGGGGGCGACCCTACGAGCAGTACTTC. Its protein is CATSSPRGRPYEQYF.